Listed below are T cell receptor beta chains from one sample, sequenced in a study of blood T cell repertoires in COVID-19. Some clones are missing from TCRdb's copy, which holds only in-frame ones; the method was immunoSEQ multiplex PCR. The sample includes 65,000 to 95,000 clones, approximately 90% of them seen just once. Sequenced input: peripheral blood. Receptors originate from a man younger than 40 with acute or convalescent COVID-19. Each CDR3 is given with its conserved first and last residue. The D gene is left open where the match is weak. Not every row has a clone size; where given, it reads once, few, many or a size class.

j_gene	v_gene	abundance	d_gene	CDR3aa	CDR3nt
TRBJ1-6	TRBV30	.	TRBD1	CAWDRGHDSPLHF	TGTGCCTGGGACAGGGGGCACGATTCACCCCTCCACTTT
TRBJ2-7	TRBV18	.	.	CASSPSMDSTYEQYF	TGTGCCAGCTCACCCAGCATGGACAGTACCTACGAGCAGTACTTC
TRBJ2-4	TRBV9	once	TRBD1	CASSAGPDRAGAKNIQYF	TGTGCCAGCAGCGCAGGGCCGGACAGGGCTGGAGCCAAAAACATTCAGTACTTC
TRBJ1-1	TRBV6-5	few	.	CASRVPGEAFF	TGTGCCAGCAGGGTGCCGGGTGAAGCTTTCTTT
TRBJ1-1	TRBV25-1	once	.	CASSAFEGNTEAFF	TGTGCCAGCAGTGCGTTTGAGGGAAACACTGAAGCTTTCTTT
TRBJ2-7	TRBV28	once	TRBD1	CASSLGQEYEQYF	TGTGCCAGCAGTCTCGGACAGGAATACGAGCAGTACTTC
TRBJ1-5	TRBV18	.	.	CASSPPESNQPQHF	TGTGCCAGCTCACCACCGGAGAGCAATCAGCCCCAGCATTTT
TRBJ1-3	TRBV30	.	.	CAWIGQFSGNTIYF	TGTGCCTGGATTGGACAGTTCTCTGGAAACACCATATATTTT
TRBJ2-3	TRBV2	.	TRBD1	CASNHRTGGGDTQYF	TGTGCCAGCAATCACAGGACAGGGGGAGGAGATACGCAGTATTTT
TRBJ1-6	TRBV28	.	TRBD1	CASISRDRASYNSPLHF	TGTGCCAGCATCTCCCGGGACAGGGCGTCCTATAATTCACCCCTCCACTTT
TRBJ1-1	TRBV3-1/TRBV3-2	.	.	CASSGWGGLNTEAFF	TGTGCCAGCAGCGGTTGGGGGGGGCTGAACACTGAAGCTTTCTTT
TRBJ2-2	TRBV6-2/TRBV6-3	.	TRBD1	CASSSGQGDTGELFF	TGTGCCAGCAGTTCGGGACAGGGAGACACCGGGGAGCTGTTTTTT
TRBJ1-2	TRBV10-3	.	.	CAINGDFFNYGYTF	TGTGCCATCAACGGAGACTTTTTTAACTATGGCTACACCTTC
TRBJ1-5	TRBV6-2/TRBV6-3	.	.	CASSYRQANSNQPQHF	TGTGCCAGCAGTTACCGACAGGCAAATAGCAATCAGCCCCAGCATTTT
TRBJ2-3	TRBV5-6	.	TRBD2	CASSLAASGDTDTQYF	TGTGCCAGCAGCTTGGCGGCTAGCGGAGACACAGATACGCAGTATTTT
TRBJ2-1	TRBV18	.	TRBD1	CASSPQGQAYNEQFF	TGTGCCAGCTCACCCCAGGGACAGGCATACAATGAGCAGTTCTTC
TRBJ1-3	TRBV7-2	.	TRBD1	CASSIDRGSGNTIYF	TGTGCCAGCAGCATCGACAGGGGCTCTGGAAACACCATATATTTT
TRBJ2-6	TRBV5-6	.	.	CASSLRGTGANVLTF	TGTGCCAGCAGCTTGAGGGGTACCGGGGCCAACGTCCTGACTTTC
TRBJ2-1	TRBV5-4	.	TRBD1	CASRTTPGQGENEQFF	TGTGCCAGCAGAACAACCCCGGGACAGGGTGAAAATGAGCAGTTCTTC
TRBJ2-7	TRBV11-2	.	TRBD1	CASSTTGDEQYF	TGTGCCAGCAGCACTACAGGGGACGAGCAGTACTTC
TRBJ2-1	TRBV4-2	.	TRBD2	CASSQDALAGVREQFF	TGTGCCAGCAGCCAAGATGCCCTAGCGGGAGTTCGAGAGCAGTTCTTC
TRBJ2-1	TRBV7-9	.	TRBD2	CASSLVAGAYNEQFF	TGTGCCAGCAGCTTAGTAGCGGGGGCTTACAATGAGCAGTTCTTC
TRBJ1-3	TRBV3-1/TRBV3-2	.	.	CASSLLPGSGNTIYF	TGTGCCAGCAGCTTACTACCCGGCTCTGGAAACACCATATATTTT
TRBJ2-7	TRBV15	.	TRBD2	CATSSRAGGLEQYF	TGTGCCACCAGCAGCCGAGCGGGAGGGCTTGAGCAGTACTTC
TRBJ2-7	TRBV7-9	.	TRBD2	CASSLAGSRLAGDEQYF	TGTGCCAGCAGCTTAGCAGGTTCGCGGCTAGCGGGAGACGAGCAGTACTTC
TRBJ2-1	TRBV19	.	.	CASSMRAYDPSSSYNEQFF	TGTGCCAGTAGTATGAGAGCGTATGACCCCTCTAGCTCCTACAATGAGCAGTTCTTC
TRBJ2-2	TRBV28	.	TRBD2	CASSLGGLVYTGELFF	TGTGCCAGCAGTTTGGGGGGACTAGTTTATACCGGGGAGCTGTTTTTT
TRBJ1-4	TRBV28	.	.	CASNQGSEKLFF	TGTGCCAGCAACCAGGGTTCTGAAAAACTGTTTTTT
TRBJ1-1	TRBV6-5	.	.	CASSQTGNTEAFF	TGTGCCAGCAGCCAGACAGGGAACACTGAAGCTTTCTTT
TRBJ2-1	TRBV7-3	.	TRBD1	CASSFGGTGDNEQFF	TGTGCCAGCAGCTTTGGCGGGACAGGGGACAATGAGCAGTTCTTC
TRBJ1-2	TRBV5-1	.	.	CASSLVQGSGYTF	TGCGCCAGCAGCTTAGTCCAGGGAAGTGGCTACACCTTC
TRBJ1-6	TRBV4-1	.	TRBD1	CASSQKQGENSPLHF	TGCGCCAGCAGCCAAAAACAGGGGGAAAATTCACCCCTCCACTTT
TRBJ2-1	TRBV5-1	.	.	CASSLGAAEYNEQFF	TGCGCCAGCAGCTTGGGAGCGGCCGAATACAATGAGCAGTTCTTC
TRBJ2-7	TRBV4-1	once	TRBD1	CASSPDGTGAYEQYF	TGCGCCAGCAGCCCAGATGGGACAGGGGCCTACGAGCAGTACTTC
TRBJ2-7	TRBV7-8	.	TRBD1	CASSPQATGFREQYF	TGTGCCAGCAGCCCCCAGGCGACAGGGTTCCGGGAGCAGTACTTC
TRBJ1-4	TRBV2	.	.	CASSDINEKLFF	TGTGCCAGCAGTGACATTAATGAAAAACTGTTTTTT
TRBJ2-5	TRBV13	.	.	CASSLGGGQETQYF	TGTGCCAGCAGCTTAGGGGGGGGCCAAGAGACCCAGTACTTC
TRBJ1-5	TRBV28	.	.	CASNHKKTGNQPQHF	TGTGCCAGCAACCATAAGAAAACGGGCAATCAGCCCCAGCATTTT
TRBJ2-5	TRBV11-2	.	.	CASSHGQGGGTQYF	TGTGCCAGCAGTCACGGACAGGGCGGGGGGACCCAGTACTTC
TRBJ1-5	TRBV30	.	TRBD1	CAWTGQENQPQHF	TGTGCCTGGACGGGACAGGAGAATCAGCCCCAGCATTTT
TRBJ1-6	TRBV18	.	TRBD1	CASSLHPQGAKNSPLHF	TGTGCCAGCTCACTGCACCCCCAGGGGGCAAAGAATTCACCCCTCCACTTT
TRBJ2-5	TRBV2	.	.	CASSAVETQYF	TGTGCCAGCAGTGCGGTGGAGACCCAGTACTTC
TRBJ2-3	TRBV10-2	.	TRBD2	CASSRGLAGVDTQYF	TGCGCCAGCAGCAGAGGACTAGCGGGAGTAGATACGCAGTATTTT
TRBJ1-4	TRBV2	.	TRBD1	CASSLQGAGGEKLFF	TGTGCCAGCAGTTTACAGGGGGCCGGCGGGGAAAAACTGTTTTTT
TRBJ1-5	TRBV28	.	.	CASSFPGASQPQHF	TGTGCCAGCAGTTTCCCCGGTGCTAGTCAGCCCCAGCATTTT
TRBJ1-1	TRBV20-1	.	.	CSASPRRSEAFF	TGCAGTGCTAGTCCCCGGAGAAGTGAAGCTTTCTTT
TRBJ2-7	TRBV27	.	TRBD1	CASSLFPSDRVQYEQYF	TGTGCCAGCAGTTTATTCCCCTCCGACAGGGTTCAGTACGAGCAGTACTTC
TRBJ2-3	TRBV6-2/TRBV6-3	.	TRBD1	CASSYASGTGILWADTQYF	TGTGCCAGCAGTTACGCCTCCGGGACAGGAATACTTTGGGCAGATACGCAGTATTTT
TRBJ2-3	TRBV11-3	.	TRBD2	CASSPGGADTQYF	TGTGCCAGCAGCCCCGGGGGGGCGGATACGCAGTATTTT
TRBJ2-2	TRBV15	.	.	CATSRVPPDKPGELFF	TGTGCCACCAGCAGAGTTCCCCCGGACAAGCCCGGGGAGCTGTTTTTT
TRBJ1-2	TRBV16	.	.	CASSQYGGDGYTF	TGTGCCAGCAGCCAATACGGCGGTGATGGCTACACCTTC
TRBJ2-7	TRBV30	.	TRBD2	CAWKIAGGPKEQYF	TGTGCCTGGAAAATTGCGGGAGGGCCTAAGGAGCAGTACTTC
TRBJ2-4	TRBV30	.	TRBD1	CAWSTGTGGLTVGNIQYF	TGTGCCTGGAGTACCGGGACAGGGGGCCTCACCGTCGGAAACATTCAGTACTTC
TRBJ2-7	TRBV30	once	.	CAWSLGLGSDEQYF	TGTGCCTGGAGTCTGGGACTTGGGAGCGACGAGCAGTACTTC
TRBJ1-1	TRBV11-2	.	.	CASSYRLPTEAFF	TGTGCCAGCAGCTACAGGCTCCCCACTGAAGCTTTCTTT
TRBJ2-7	TRBV7-9	once	.	CASSLQGHEQYF	TGTGCCAGCAGCTTACAGGGCCACGAGCAGTACTTC
TRBJ1-2	TRBV7-2	.	TRBD1	CASSLAQGSQTF	TGTGCCAGCAGCTTAGCACAGGGGTCCCAGACCTTC
TRBJ1-5	TRBV27	.	TRBD1	CASSWTGIGQPQHF	TGTGCCAGCAGCTGGACAGGGATTGGACAGCCCCAGCATTTT
TRBJ2-1	TRBV4-3	.	.	CASSRHPEQGNEQFF	TGCGCCAGCAGCCGTCATCCCGAACAGGGCAATGAGCAGTTCTTC